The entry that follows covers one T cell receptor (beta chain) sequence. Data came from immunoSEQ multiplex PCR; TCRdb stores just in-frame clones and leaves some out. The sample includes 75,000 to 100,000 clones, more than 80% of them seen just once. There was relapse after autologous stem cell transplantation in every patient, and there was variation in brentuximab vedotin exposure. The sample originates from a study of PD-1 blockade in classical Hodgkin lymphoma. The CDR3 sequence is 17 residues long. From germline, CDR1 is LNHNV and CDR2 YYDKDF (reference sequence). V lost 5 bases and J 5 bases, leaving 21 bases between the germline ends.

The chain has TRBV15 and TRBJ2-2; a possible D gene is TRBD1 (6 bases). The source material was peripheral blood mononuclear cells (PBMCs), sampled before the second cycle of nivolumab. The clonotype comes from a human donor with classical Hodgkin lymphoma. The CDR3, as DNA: TGTGCCACCAGCGGTCACGGACAGTCCTTTTTTACCGGGGAGCTGTTTTTT. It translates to CATSGHGQSFFTGELFF.